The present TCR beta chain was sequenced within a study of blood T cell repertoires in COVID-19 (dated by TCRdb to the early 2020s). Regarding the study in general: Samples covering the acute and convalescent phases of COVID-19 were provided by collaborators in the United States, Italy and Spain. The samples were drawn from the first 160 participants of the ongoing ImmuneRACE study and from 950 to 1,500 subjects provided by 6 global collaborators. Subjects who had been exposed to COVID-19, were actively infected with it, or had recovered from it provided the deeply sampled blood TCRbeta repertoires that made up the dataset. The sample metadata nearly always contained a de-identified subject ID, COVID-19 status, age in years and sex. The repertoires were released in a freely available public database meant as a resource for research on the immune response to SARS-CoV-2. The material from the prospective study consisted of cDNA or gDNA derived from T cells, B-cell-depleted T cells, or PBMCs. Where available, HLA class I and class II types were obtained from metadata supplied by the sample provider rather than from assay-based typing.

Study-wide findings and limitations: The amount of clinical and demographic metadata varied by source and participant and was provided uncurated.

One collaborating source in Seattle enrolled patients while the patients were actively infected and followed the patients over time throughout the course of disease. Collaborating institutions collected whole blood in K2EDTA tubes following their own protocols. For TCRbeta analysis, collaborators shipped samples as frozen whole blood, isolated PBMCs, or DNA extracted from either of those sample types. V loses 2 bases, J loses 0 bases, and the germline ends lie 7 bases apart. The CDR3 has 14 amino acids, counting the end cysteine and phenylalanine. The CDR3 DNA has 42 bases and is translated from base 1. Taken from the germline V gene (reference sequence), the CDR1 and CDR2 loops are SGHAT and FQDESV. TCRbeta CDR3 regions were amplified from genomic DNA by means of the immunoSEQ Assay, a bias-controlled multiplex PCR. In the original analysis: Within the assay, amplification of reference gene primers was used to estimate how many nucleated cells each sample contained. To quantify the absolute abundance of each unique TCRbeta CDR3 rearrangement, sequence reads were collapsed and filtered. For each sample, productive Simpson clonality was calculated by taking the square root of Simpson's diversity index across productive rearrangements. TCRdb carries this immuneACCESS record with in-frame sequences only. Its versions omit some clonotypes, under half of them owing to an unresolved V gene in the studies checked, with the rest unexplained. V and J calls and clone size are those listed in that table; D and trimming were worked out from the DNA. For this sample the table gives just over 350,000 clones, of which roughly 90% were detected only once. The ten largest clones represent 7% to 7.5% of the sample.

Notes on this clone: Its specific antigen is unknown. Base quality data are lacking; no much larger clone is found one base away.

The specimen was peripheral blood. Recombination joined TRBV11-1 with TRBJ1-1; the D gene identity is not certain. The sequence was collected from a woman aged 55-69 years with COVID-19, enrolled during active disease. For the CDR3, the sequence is CASSLKLVNTEAFF. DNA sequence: TGTGCCAGCAGCTTAAAACTGGTGAACACTGAAGCTTTCTTT.